This T cell receptor beta chain was recovered during a study of blood T cell repertoires in COVID-19. Here immunoSEQ multiplex PCR was the method, and the copy in TCRdb shows in-frame clones only, minus some. The sample has roughly 260,000 clones; approximately 86% are singletons. The count of this clone is one. The CDR3 runs to 13 residues. V gave up 5 bases and J gave up 7 bases, with 11 bases separating them. CDR1 is LGHDT and CDR2 is YNNKEL in the germline V gene (reference sequence). Enrolled through a virtual design, the participants were between roughly 18 and 90 years of age and came from about two dozen US areas.

The TCR comes from a woman in her thirties with acute COVID-19. The genes are TRBV3-1 (or the pseudogene TRBV3-2) and TRBJ2-2; D gene unclear. The specimen was PBMCs or T cells enriched from blood (not recorded which). The CDR3 DNA reads as TGTGCCAGCAGCTCCCGCCCGGGCGGGGAGCTGTTTTTT. The encoded protein is CASSSRPGGELFF.